This T cell receptor beta chain was identified in a study of blood T cell repertoires in COVID-19. The repertoire was sequenced with immunoSEQ multiplex PCR; TCRdb's copy has only in-frame clones and lacks some. Among 15,000 or so clones listed, roughly 88% were seen once. J was trimmed by 2 bases and V by 5 bases; bases with no gene match: 6. The germline CDR1 and CDR2 sequences are SEHNR and FQNEAQ (reference sequence). The CDR3 has 15 amino acids. This receptor was taken from a human donor in a cohort sampled during active COVID-19. V usage is TRBV7-9 and J usage is TRBJ2-7; 10 nucleotides line up with TRBD1. The specimen was peripheral blood. The CDR3 spells CASSRAGTGAYEQYF. The CDR3 DNA sequence: TGTGCCAGCAGCCGAGCCGGGACAGGGGCCTACGAGCAGTACTTC.